This T cell receptor beta chain emerged from a study of CD8 T cells in Susac syndrome. This CDR3 is 15 amino acids long. V was clipped by 5 bases and J by 6 bases, with 18 bases between them. Germline lookup yields CDR1 LGHNA and CDR2 YNFKEQ. cDNA came from about 0.5 to 1 ug RNA primed by random hexamers. TCRdb itself ran the immunoSEQ multiplex PCR reads through MiXCR, one entry per CDR3 protein. The sample records 95,000 to 150,000 distinct CDR3 sequences, nearly 96% being singletons. This chain uses TRBV4-2 with TRBJ2-3, with D possibly called TRBD1 or TRBD2 (5 bases each). The clonotype was recovered from a human donor with Susac syndrome. Sequencing input: CD4+ T cells from PBMCs. CDR3 amino acids: CASSSTRDLSDTQYF. The DNA of the CDR3 is TGTGCCAGCAGCTCCACTAGGGACCTATCGGATACGCAGTATTTT.